This T cell receptor beta chain stems from a study of T cell responses to AZD1222 COVID-19 vaccine. Germline loops: CDR1 MGHRA, CDR2 YSYEKL. The CDR3 length is 15 residues. The V end lost 0 bases, the J end lost 8 bases, and 14 bases lay between the germline ends. This clone was picked up a small number of times. Assay used: immunoSEQ multiplex PCR; TCRdb lists only in-frame clones, some missing. Of about 110,000 clones listed, about 90% are singletons. This chain connects TRBV4-1 to TRBJ1-5; tentative D call: TRBD1 (5 bases). Here the sequenced sample was peripheral blood, taken on day 0 of AZD1222 vaccination. This receptor was obtained from an adult in good health. The CDR3 sequence is CASSQDQAGQKPQHF. The CDR3 DNA reads as TGCGCCAGCAGCCAAGATCAGGCAGGGCAGAAGCCCCAGCATTTT.